This entry concerns a single T cell receptor beta chain. What it recognizes is unknown. Different DNA sequences within this sample yield the same CDR3. The data were obtained in a study of shared clonotypes between healthy human individuals. Broader study findings: Between a few donors, naive CD4 clonotypes were shared at a level of approximately 5%.

In the original processing: ImmunoSEQ output lacked quality scores and full-length reads, limiting matched filtering. TCRdb's copy holds only in-frame clones and misses some; the assay was immunoSEQ multiplex PCR. V and J calls and clone size follow that table, whereas D and trimming were derived from the DNA. The table includes millions of clones, 90% to 95% detected once. Germline assignment: CDR1 SGHRS and CDR2 YFSETQ. This CDR3 contains 15 residues. V lost 0 bases to trimming and J lost 0 bases, with 9 bases between them. The clonotype comes from a man aged 18 to 35 in good health. Sequenced: naive CD4+ T cells sorted from blood. Sample subset: CD45RA+ positively selected. J is TRBJ1-1 and V is TRBV5-1; unclear D gene. CDR3 nucleotide sequence: TGCGCCAGCAGCTTGGGATCCGAGCTGAACACTGAAGCTTTCTTT. Translated: CASSLGSELNTEAFF.